Presented here are 22 T cell receptor beta chains from one specimen sequenced in a study of cytomegalovirus exposure and HLA in healthy donors listed by TCRdb under 2017. Library preparation used the immunoSEQ multiplex PCR assay. In its TCRdb copy, this immuneACCESS table keeps in-frame sequences only and misses some clones. Where compared with another copy, unresolved V genes explain less than half of these, and the others have no known cause. This sample has fewer than 200,000 clones in its table, and about 80% of those were observed once. The top ten constitute under 3.5% of the sample. The source material was PBMCs. These TCRs come from a woman younger than 35 in good health and CMV-seropositive.

This clone was observed once. V usage is TRBV7-9 and J usage is TRBJ2-7; 7 nucleotides line up with TRBD1. V lost 4 bases, J lost 4 bases, and 10 bases stayed unmatched. The CDR3 contains 15 residues. Germline values: CDR1 SEHNR, CDR2 FQNEAQ (reference sequence). CDR3 in amino acids: CASSSESDRDYEQYF. The DNA of the CDR3 is TGTGCCAGCAGCTCCGAAAGCGACAGGGATTACGAGCAGTACTTC.

This sequence joins TRBV7-9 and TRBJ1-1; D uncertain. Germline V lookup: CDR1 SEHNR, CDR2 FQNEAQ (reference sequence). Trimming stripped 1 base from V and 5 bases from J, with 8 bases between. The CDR3 length is 13 residues. CDR3: CASSLVRGTEAFF. The CDR3 DNA sequence: TGTGCCAGCAGCTTAGTAAGAGGGACTGAAGCTTTCTTT.

The J gene is TRBJ1-1, the V gene TRBV7-9, with no clear D. Germline V CDR1 and CDR2: SEHNR, FQNEAQ (reference sequence). Trimming shortened V by 5 bases and J by 2 bases, and 18 bases separated the two germline ends. The CDR3 contains 16 residues. This CDR3 is CASSDEVLGANTEAFF. In nucleotides, the CDR3 is TGTGCCAGCAGCGATGAGGTCCTTGGCGCAAACACTGAAGCTTTCTTT.

The rearrangement joins TRBV6-1 to TRBJ1-5, with TRBD1 matching over 10 bases. The junction had 2 bases not matched to a gene; V was cut back by 6 bases and J by 3 bases. This CDR3 region has 14 residues. Germline loops: CDR1 MNHNS, CDR2 SASEGT. As DNA, the CDR3 is TGTGCCAGCAGGGACAGGGGGAACAATCAGCCCCAGCATTTT. Protein: CASRDRGNNQPQHF.

The V and J genes are TRBV7-8 and TRBJ1-3, with D possibly being TRBD1 (5 bases). CDR3 size: 16 residues. Germline CDR1 reads SGHVS; CDR2 reads FQNEAQ. V was trimmed by 5 bases and J by 1 base, leaving 15 bases between them. The CDR3 loop reads CASSPYPRGSGNTIYF. In nucleotides, the CDR3 is TGTGCCAGCAGCCCGTATCCAAGGGGATCTGGAAACACCATATATTTT.

This chain links TRBV10-2 with TRBJ1-1; 9 bases align to TRBD1. CDR1 and CDR2 from the germline V gene are WSHSY and SAAADI. The junction had 6 bases not matched to a gene; V was cut back by 6 bases and J by 4 bases. The CDR3 is made up of 14 amino acids. The CDR3, as DNA: TGCGCCAGCAGCCAAGACAGGGGGTTCACTGAAGCTTTCTTT. It yields the protein CASSQDRGFTEAFF.

The chain recombines TRBV27 with TRBJ1-2; TRBD1 agrees at 7 bases. The V gene's germline CDR1 is MNHEY and CDR2 SMNVEV (reference sequence). This CDR3 is 12 amino acids long. The trim removed 6 bases at V and 4 bases at J, leaving 2 bases unmatched. CDR3: CASRDRRYGYTF. The CDR3, as DNA: TGTGCCAGCAGGGACAGGCGCTATGGCTACACCTTC.

The rearrangement uses TRBV7-2 and TRBJ1-2; D gene uncertain. This CDR3 region has 14 residues. Germline CDR1 is SGHTA and CDR2 is FQGNSA. V was clipped by 0 bases and J by 6 bases, with 11 bases between them. CDR3 region: CASSLATGEDGYTF. The DNA of the CDR3 is TGTGCCAGCAGCTTAGCGACCGGGGAAGATGGCTACACCTTC.

This chain connects TRBV15 to TRBJ1-1; D possibly corresponds to TRBD1 (6 bases). Germline lookup yields CDR1 LNHNV and CDR2 YYDKDF (reference sequence). With 1 base removed from V and 11 bases from J, the gap between germline ends came to 11 bases. CDR3 length: 12 residues. The CDR3 nucleotides are TGTGCCACCAGCAGAGTACAGGGAAAGGCTTTCTTT. This encodes CATSRVQGKAFF.

CDR3 sequence reads: CASSFYGGAASDTQYF. Written as DNA, the CDR3 is TGTGCCAGCAGTTTTTACGGGGGGGCGGCCTCAGATACGCAGTATTTT. The chain links TRBV27 to TRBJ2-3; 8 positions match TRBD2. CDR3 size: 16 residues. V trimming: 3 bases; J trimming: 4 bases; junction bases outside the gene matches: 9. The germline gives CDR1 MNHEY, CDR2 SMNVEV (reference sequence).

The chain is built from TRBV4-1 and TRBJ1-3; 8 bases align to TRBD1. CDR1 is MGHRA, CDR2 YSYEKL, per germline. J gave up 1 base and V 8 bases, and 4 bases lay outside the gene matches. The CDR3 length is 14 residues. This CDR3 is CASGTGASGNTIYF. As DNA, the CDR3 is TGCGCCAGCGGGACAGGCGCTTCTGGAAACACCATATATTTT.

The chain has TRBV5-1 and TRBJ2-1; 11 nucleotides align to TRBD2. From germline, CDR1 is SGHRS and CDR2 YFSETQ. This CDR3 comprises 15 residues. The V gene end was trimmed by 4 bases and the J gene end by 10 bases; junction bases not matched to a gene: 10. The CDR3 spells CASSPGLAGKGEQFF. In nucleotides, the CDR3 is TGCGCCAGCAGCCCAGGACTAGCGGGTAAGGGGGAGCAGTTCTTC.

This clone was picked up a small number of times. The chain has TRBV4-2 and TRBJ2-2; TRBD2 agrees at 11 bases. CDR1 and CDR2 from the germline V gene are LGHNA and YNFKEQ. The CDR3 length is 16 residues. After removal of 1 base from V and 6 bases from J, the junction contained 4 bases not matched to a gene. The CDR3 coding sequence is TGTGCCAGCAGCCAAGCTAGCGGGGGGAGTTCCGGGGAGCTGTTTTTT. Its translation: CASSQASGGSSGELFF.

The V call is TRBV9, the J call TRBJ1-2, with D perhaps matching TRBD1 (5 bases). Between the trimmed V and J ends, which lost 5 bases and 4 bases, there was a span of 18 bases. CDR3 length: 15 amino acids. Germline V gene sequence: CDR1 SGDLS, CDR2 YYNGEE. The DNA for the CDR3 is TGTGCCAGCAGGGGCTGGTGGGGGGGTTTCTATGGCTACACCTTC. Its translation is CASRGWWGGFYGYTF.

This clone showed up just a few times. The chain is built from TRBV7-3 and TRBJ1-6; D gene uncertain. V lost 4 bases to trimming and J lost 10 bases, with 11 bases between them. CDR1 is SGHTA and CDR2 is FQGTGA in the germline V gene. There are 13 residues in the CDR3. CDR3 sequence (DNA): TGTGCCAGCAGCTCTTCCTGGGCGTCACCCCTCCACTTT. Translated: CASSSSWASPLHF.

The chain joins TRBV27 to TRBJ1-2; D unclear. Germline V gene sequence: CDR1 MNHEY, CDR2 SMNVEV (reference sequence). Trimming removed 0 bases at V and 4 bases at J, with 18 bases between. The CDR3 has 17 amino acids. The CDR3 DNA follows: TGTGCCAGCAGTTTATCAATTGGAGGCCTATCATTCTATGGCTACACCTTC. Translated, it gives CASSLSIGGLSFYGYTF.

The genes are TRBV11-2 and TRBJ2-5; 9 bases match TRBD2. Looked up from germline, CDR1 is SGHAT and CDR2 is FQNNGV. This CDR3 spans 14 amino acids. After removal of 6 bases from V and 2 bases from J, the junction contained 4 bases not matched to a gene. This CDR3 is CASRDLAGQETQYF. CDR3 coding DNA: TGTGCCAGCAGAGACCTAGCGGGGCAAGAGACCCAGTACTTC. The full variable domain, with the rest looked up from reference TRBV11-2 and TRBJ2-5, is EAGVAQSPRYKIIEKRQSVAFWCNPISGHATLYWYQQILGQGPKLLIQFQNNGVVDDSQLPKDRFSAERLKGVDSTLKIQPAKLEDSAVYLCASRDLAGQETQYFGPGTRLLVL.

The CDR3 nucleotides read TGTGCCAGCAGCCAACACACCCCTCCCCAGAACACCATATATTTT. Translation gives CASSQHTPPQNTIYF. This chain links TRBV14 with TRBJ1-3; no definite D call. V was pared by 2 bases and J by 7 bases, with 15 bases between. Germline-derived CDR1 and CDR2 are SGHDN and FVKESK. The CDR3 loop spans 15 amino acids. Using reference TRBV14 and TRBJ1-3 for the parts outside the CDR3, the full variable domain is EAGVTQFPSHSVIEKGQTVTLRCDPISGHDNLYWYRRVMGKEIKFLLHFVKESKQDESGMPNNRFLAERTGGTYSTLKVQPAELEDSGVYFCASSQHTPPQNTIYFGEGSWLTVV.

This clone appeared a single time. The rearrangement joins TRBV4-1 to TRBJ2-2, with 9 bases identical to TRBD2. Germline V gene lookup returns CDR1 MGHRA and CDR2 YSYEKL. The V gene end was trimmed by 5 bases and the J gene end by 5 bases; junction bases not matched to a gene: 6. This CDR3 comprises 15 residues. DNA of the CDR3: TGCGCCAGCAGCAAATACAGCGGGGGGACCGGGGAGCTGTTTTTT. Protein product: CASSKYSGGTGELFF.

The chain carries TRBV4-3 and TRBJ2-2; D gene unclear. The V end lost 1 base, the J end lost 5 bases, and 8 bases lay between the germline ends. The CDR3 length is 14 residues. CDR1 LGHNA and CDR2 YSLEER come from the germline V gene. The CDR3 here is CASSQGRATGELFF. In nucleotides, the CDR3 is TGCGCCAGCAGCCAAGGGCGAGCGACCGGGGAGCTGTTTTTT.

The V gene is TRBV29-1, the J gene TRBJ1-5; the match to TRBD1 covers 8 bases. Trimming took 0 bases from V and 1 from J; bases not matched to a gene: 14. The CDR3 covers 19 residues. CDR1 and CDR2 from the germline V gene are SQVTM and ANQGSEA. The CDR3 loop reads CSVEDLSTGGVVSNQPQHF. Written as DNA, the CDR3 is TGCAGCGTTGAAGATCTTAGTACAGGGGGTGTGGTGAGCAATCAGCCCCAGCATTTT.

V usage is TRBV6-5 and J usage is TRBJ1-2, with 8 positions matching TRBD1. Trimming cost V 4 bases and J 5 bases; bases outside gene matches: 6. CDR3 size: 14 residues. Germline CDR1 MNHEY, CDR2 SVGAGI. Written as DNA, the CDR3 is TGTGCCAGCAGTTTCCTCCGGGACAGGTATGGCTACACCTTC. As protein: CASSFLRDRYGYTF.